The TCR beta chain under discussion was sequenced for a study of Ad26.COV2.S vaccination and SARS-CoV-2 variants. Study overall: Each vaccinee took Ad26.COV2.S intramuscularly, once or twice 56 days apart.

Study outcomes and limitations: Researchers reported similar non-spike TCR breadth in vaccine and placebo recipients.

Sequencing used immunoSEQ multiplex PCR; TCRdb keeps in-frame clones, though not all of them. The sample lists about 480,000 clones, approximately 88% occurring once. Treatment meaning: roughly 19 received Ad26.COV2.S at low or high dose, single or two shots; several received placebo; per-sample allocation not given. The study sampled participants on day 63 after the first vaccine or placebo injection. Note on this clone: What it binds is unknown.

With V trimmed by 4 bases and J by 4 bases, 6 bases remained unmatched. This CDR3 spans 14 amino acids. Germline assignment: CDR1 ENHRY and CDR2 SYGVKD. This sample comprised peripheral blood, obtained in a trial of Ad26.COV2.S vaccine versus placebo. The origin of this receptor is a person between 18 and 60 years old who received the Ad26.COV2.S COVID-19 vaccine or a placebo. V and J are TRBV10-3 and TRBJ1-2; 7 positions match TRBD1. This CDR3 reads CAISGETGTYGYTF. The CDR3, as DNA: TGTGCCATCAGTGGCGAGACAGGGACCTATGGCTACACCTTC.